The T cell receptor (beta chain) described here comes from a study of shared clonotypes between healthy human individuals. This clone occurred a few times. Using immunoSEQ multiplex PCR, the repertoire was profiled, and TCRdb retains in-frame clones only, with some absent. Altogether 2 million to 3 million clones are present, 80% to 95% being singletons, with the ten largest covering 0.36%. The sequenced sample was naive CD4+ T cells from PBMCs. Regarding subset: CD45RA+ positively selected. This TCR was sampled from a man between 18 and 29 years old in good health. Some clones in this sample may be carry-over from other donors' samples.

CDR3 amino acids: CASSSPGTMNTEAFF. The CDR3 nucleotides read TGTGCCAGCAGTTCTCCGGGGACCATGAACACTGAAGCTTTCTTT. The chain recombines TRBV28 with TRBJ1-1; tentative D call: TRBD1 (5 bases). Germline V lookup: CDR1 MDHEN, CDR2 SYDVKM. Trimming removed 4 bases at V and 0 bases at J, with 12 bases between. CDR3 length: 15 residues.